This T cell receptor (beta chain) was identified during a study of blood T cell repertoires in COVID-19. Study information: Collection of acute and convalescent COVID-19 samples took place in the United States, Italy and Spain.

With 5 bases removed from V and 9 bases from J, the gap between germline ends came to 17 bases. CDR1 SGHNT and CDR2 YENEEA come from the germline V gene. The CDR3 spans 14 residues. The cohort comprised adults aged about 18 to 100 years residing in under 30 US areas. Only a few counts were recorded for this clone. Here immunoSEQ multiplex PCR was the method, and the copy in TCRdb shows in-frame clones only, minus some. The table records approximately 260,000 clones, around 84% of them present only once. The chain combines TRBV11-3 with TRBJ1-5; D not resolved. The sample was PBMCs or T cells enriched from blood (not recorded which). This receptor was obtained from a young man with acute COVID-19. CDR3 residues: CASSLPRTARPQHF. CDR3 in DNA: TGTGCCAGCAGCCTTCCTCGGACTGCTAGGCCCCAGCATTTT.